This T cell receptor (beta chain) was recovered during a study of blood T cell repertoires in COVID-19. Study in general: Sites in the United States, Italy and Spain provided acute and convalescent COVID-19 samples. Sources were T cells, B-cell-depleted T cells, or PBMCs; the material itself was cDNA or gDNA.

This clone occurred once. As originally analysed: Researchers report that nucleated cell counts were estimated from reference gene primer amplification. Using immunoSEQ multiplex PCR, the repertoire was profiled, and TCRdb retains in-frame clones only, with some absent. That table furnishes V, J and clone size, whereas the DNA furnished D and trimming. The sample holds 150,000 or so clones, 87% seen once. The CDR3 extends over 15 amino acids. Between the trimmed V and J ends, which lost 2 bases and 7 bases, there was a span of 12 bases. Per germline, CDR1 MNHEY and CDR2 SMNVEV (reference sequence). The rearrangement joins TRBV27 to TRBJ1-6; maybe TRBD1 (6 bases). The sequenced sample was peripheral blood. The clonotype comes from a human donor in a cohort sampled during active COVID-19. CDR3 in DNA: TGTGCCAGCAGTTTACTGGACAGCCCGAATTCACCCCTCCACTTT. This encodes CASSLLDSPNSPLHF.